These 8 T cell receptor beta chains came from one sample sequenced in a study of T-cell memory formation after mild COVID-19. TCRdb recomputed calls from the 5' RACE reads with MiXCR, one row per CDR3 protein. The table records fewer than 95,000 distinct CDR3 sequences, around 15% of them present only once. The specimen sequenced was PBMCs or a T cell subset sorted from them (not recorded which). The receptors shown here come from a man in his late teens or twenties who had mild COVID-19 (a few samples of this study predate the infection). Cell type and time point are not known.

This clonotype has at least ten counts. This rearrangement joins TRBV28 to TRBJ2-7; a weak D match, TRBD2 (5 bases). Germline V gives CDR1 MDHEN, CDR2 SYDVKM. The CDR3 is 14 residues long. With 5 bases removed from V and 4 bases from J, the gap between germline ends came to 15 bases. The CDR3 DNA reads TGTGCCAGCAGTCCCCCGGACGGGATATACGAGCAGTACGTC. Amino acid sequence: CASSPPDGIYEQYV.

The CDR3 reads CASSLDRVGEQYF. In nucleotides, the CDR3 is TGTGCCAGCAGCTTAGATCGGGTCGGCGAGCAGTACTTC. The chain has TRBV7-6 and TRBJ2-7; D is uncertain. Trimming left V 1 base short and J 6 bases short, with 10 bases between. The CDR3 length is 13 residues. CDR1 and CDR2 from the germline V gene are SGHVS and FNYEAQ.

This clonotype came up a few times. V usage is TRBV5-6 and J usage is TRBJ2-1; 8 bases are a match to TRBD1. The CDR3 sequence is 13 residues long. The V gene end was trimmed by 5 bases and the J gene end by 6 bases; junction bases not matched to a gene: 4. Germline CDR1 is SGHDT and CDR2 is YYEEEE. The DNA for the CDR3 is TGTGCCAGCAGTTGGACAGGGAGCAATGAGCAGTTCTTC. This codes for CASSWTGSNEQFF.

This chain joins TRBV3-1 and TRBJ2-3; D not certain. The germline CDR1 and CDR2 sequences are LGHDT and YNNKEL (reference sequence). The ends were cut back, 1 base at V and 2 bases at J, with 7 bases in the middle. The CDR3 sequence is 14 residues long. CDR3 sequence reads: CASSQALTTDTQYF. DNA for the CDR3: TGTGCCAGCAGCCAAGCACTAACCACAGATACGCAGTATTTT.

Here the CDR3 reads CASSFFQLNTEAFF. The CDR3 DNA reads as TGTGCCAGCAGTTTTTTCCAGCTGAACACTGAAGCTTTCTTT. The chain links TRBV12-3 or TRBV12-4 to TRBJ1-1; D unresolved. The CDR3 length is 14 residues. V shed 3 bases and J shed 0 bases, with 8 bases lying between them.

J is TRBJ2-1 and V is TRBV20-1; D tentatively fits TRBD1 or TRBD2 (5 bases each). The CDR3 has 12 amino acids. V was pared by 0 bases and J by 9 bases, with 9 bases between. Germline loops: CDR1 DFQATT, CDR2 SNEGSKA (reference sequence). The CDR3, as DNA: TGCAGTGCTAGAGATCTAGGGACTGAGCAGTTCTTC. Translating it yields CSARDLGTEQFF.

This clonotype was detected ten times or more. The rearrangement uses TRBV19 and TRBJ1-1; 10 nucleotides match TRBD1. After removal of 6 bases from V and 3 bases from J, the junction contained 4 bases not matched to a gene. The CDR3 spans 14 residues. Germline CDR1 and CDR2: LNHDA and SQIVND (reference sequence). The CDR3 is CASRTGGRDTEAFF. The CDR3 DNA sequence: TGTGCCAGTAGGACAGGGGGCAGGGACACTGAAGCTTTCTTT.

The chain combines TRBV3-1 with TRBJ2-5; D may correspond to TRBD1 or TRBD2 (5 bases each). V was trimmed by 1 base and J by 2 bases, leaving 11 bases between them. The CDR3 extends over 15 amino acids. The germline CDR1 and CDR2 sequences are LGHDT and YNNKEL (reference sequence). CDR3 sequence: CASSQAGTDQETQYF. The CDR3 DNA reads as TGTGCCAGCAGCCAAGCCGGGACCGATCAAGAGACCCAGTACTTC.